This TCR beta chain was sequenced for a study of cytomegalovirus exposure and HLA in healthy donors. The CDR3 is made up of 13 amino acids. Unmatched junction bases numbered 5, after V lost 6 bases and J lost 5 bases. CDR1 and CDR2 (germline): SNHLY, FYNNEI. PCR amplification relied on 60 Vbeta primers (plus 13 Jbeta primers). Assay used: immunoSEQ multiplex PCR; TCRdb lists only in-frame clones, some missing. Counted here are over 150,000 clones, 70% to 90% occurring once; the ten biggest clones make up 7%. Concerning this clone itself: Other DNA sequences from this sample encode an identical CDR3 as well.

The sequence derives from a woman aged 25 to 45 in good health and CMV-seropositive. The sample taken for sequencing was PBMCs. The chain uses TRBV2 and TRBJ1-1; 8 bases are a match to TRBD1. CDR3: CASSGTGGTEAFF. CDR3 coding DNA: TGTGCCAGCAGCGGAACAGGGGGGACTGAAGCTTTCTTT. Complete variable domain (other parts from reference TRBV2 and TRBJ1-1): EPEVTQTPSHQVTQMGQEVILRCVPISNHLYFYWYRQILGQKVEFLVSFYNNEISEKSEIFDDQFSVERPDGSNFTLKIRSTKLEDSAMYFCASSGTGGTEAFFGQGTRLTVV.